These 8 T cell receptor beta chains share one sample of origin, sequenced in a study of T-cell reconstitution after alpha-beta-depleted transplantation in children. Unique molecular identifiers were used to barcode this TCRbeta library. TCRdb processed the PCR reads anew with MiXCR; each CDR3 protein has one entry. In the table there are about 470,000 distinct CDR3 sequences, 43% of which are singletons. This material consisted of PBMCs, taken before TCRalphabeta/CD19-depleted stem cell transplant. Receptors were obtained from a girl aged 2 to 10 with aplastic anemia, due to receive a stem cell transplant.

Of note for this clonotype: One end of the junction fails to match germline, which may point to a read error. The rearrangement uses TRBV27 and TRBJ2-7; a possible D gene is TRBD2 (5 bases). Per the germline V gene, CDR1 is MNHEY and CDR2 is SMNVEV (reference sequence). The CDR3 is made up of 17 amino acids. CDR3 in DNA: TGCACCAGCAGTTCTAGAATCTGCTCGGGGTACTGCTACGAGCAGTACTTC. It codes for CTSSSRICSGYCYEQYF.

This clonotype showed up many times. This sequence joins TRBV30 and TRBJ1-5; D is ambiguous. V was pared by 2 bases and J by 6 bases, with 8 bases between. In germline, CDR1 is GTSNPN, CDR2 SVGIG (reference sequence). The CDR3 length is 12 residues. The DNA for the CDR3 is TGTGCCTGGAGTCGGACCCGTCAGCCCCAGCATTTT. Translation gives CAWSRTRQPQHF.

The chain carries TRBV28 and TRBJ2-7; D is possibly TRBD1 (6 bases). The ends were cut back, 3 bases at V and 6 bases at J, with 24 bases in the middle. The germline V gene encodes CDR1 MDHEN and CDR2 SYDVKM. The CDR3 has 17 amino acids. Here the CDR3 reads CASSFLWGQLIKSEQYF. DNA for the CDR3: TGTGCCAGCAGTTTCCTTTGGGGACAATTAATAAAGTCCGAGCAGTACTTC. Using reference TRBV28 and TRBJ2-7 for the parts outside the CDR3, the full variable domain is DVKVTQSSRYLVKRTGEKVFLECVQDMDHENMFWYRQDPGLGLRLIYFSYDVKMKEKGDIPEGYSVSREKKERFSLILESASTNQTSMYLCASSFLWGQLIKSEQYFGPGTRLTVT.

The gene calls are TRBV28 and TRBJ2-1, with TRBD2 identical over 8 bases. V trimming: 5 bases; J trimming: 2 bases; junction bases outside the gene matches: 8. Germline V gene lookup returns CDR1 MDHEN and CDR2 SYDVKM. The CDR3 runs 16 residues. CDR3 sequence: CASSLASGGPYNEQFF. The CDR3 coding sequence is TGTGCCAGCAGTCTTGCCAGCGGGGGACCCTACAATGAGCAGTTCTTC. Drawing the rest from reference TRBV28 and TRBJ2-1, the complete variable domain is DVKVTQSSRYLVKRTGEKVFLECVQDMDHENMFWYRQDPGLGLRLIYFSYDVKMKEKGDIPEGYSVSREKKERFSLILESASTNQTSMYLCASSLASGGPYNEQFFGPGTRLTVL.

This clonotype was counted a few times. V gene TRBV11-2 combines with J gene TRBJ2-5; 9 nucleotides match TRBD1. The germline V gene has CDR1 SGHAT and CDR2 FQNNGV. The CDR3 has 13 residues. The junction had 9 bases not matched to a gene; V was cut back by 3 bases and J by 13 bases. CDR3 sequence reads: CASSLRVRDRAYF. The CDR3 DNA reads TGTGCCAGCAGCTTGAGAGTTCGGGACAGGGCGTACTTC. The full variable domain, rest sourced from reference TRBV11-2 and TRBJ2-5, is EAGVAQSPRYKIIEKRQSVAFWCNPISGHATLYWYQQILGQGPKLLIQFQNNGVVDDSQLPKDRFSAERLKGVDSTLKIQPAKLEDSAVYLCASSLRVRDRAYFGPGTRLLVL.

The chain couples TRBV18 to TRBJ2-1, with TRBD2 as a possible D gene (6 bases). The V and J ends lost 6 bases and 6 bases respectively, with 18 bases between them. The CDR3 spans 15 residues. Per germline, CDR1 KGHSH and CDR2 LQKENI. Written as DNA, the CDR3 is TGTGCCAGCTCGTCCCTGGGGGGTCGAGGCAATGAGCAGTTCTTC. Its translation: CASSSLGGRGNEQFF.

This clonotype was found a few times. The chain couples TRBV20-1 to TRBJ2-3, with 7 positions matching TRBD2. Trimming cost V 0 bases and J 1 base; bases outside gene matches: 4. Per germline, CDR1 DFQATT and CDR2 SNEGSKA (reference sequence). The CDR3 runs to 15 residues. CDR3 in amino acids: CSARDASGRTDTQYF. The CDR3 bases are TGCAGTGCTAGAGACGCTAGCGGACGCACAGATACGCAGTATTTT.

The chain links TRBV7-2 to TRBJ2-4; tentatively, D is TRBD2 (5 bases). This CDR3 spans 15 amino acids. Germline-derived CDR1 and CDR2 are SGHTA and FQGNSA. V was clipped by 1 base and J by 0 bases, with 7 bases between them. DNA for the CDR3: TGTGCCAGCAGCTTAGGACTATCAGCCAAAAACATTCAGTACTTC. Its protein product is CASSLGLSAKNIQYF.